Listed below are T cell receptor beta chains from one sample, sequenced in a study of blood T cell repertoires in COVID-19. Profiled with immunoSEQ multiplex PCR; TCRdb holds only in-frame clones, not every one. The data contain under 200,000 clones, 84% of them seen just once; the ten biggest clones take up 8%. Material for sequencing was PBMCs or T cells enriched from blood (not recorded which). These receptors were obtained from a woman between 45 and 65 years old who had recovered from COVID-19. The CDR3 runs from the conserved cysteine through the conserved F or W. D genes are given only for firm matches. Size tells how often a clone was seen (once, few, many) or the class of an expanded clone, and some rows leave it out.

DNA	CDR3	size	D	V	J
TGTGCCAGCAGCCCGCGGCTCACCTACAATGAGCAGTTCTTC	CASSPRLTYNEQFF	-	-	TRBV9	TRBJ2-1
TGCGCCAGCAGTGTCACGGACACTGAAGCTTTCTTT	CASSVTDTEAFF	-	-	TRBV5-1	TRBJ1-1
TGTGCCAGCAGTTTGGGACAGCGGGCCTACAATGAGCAGTTCTTC	CASSLGQRAYNEQFF	-	-	TRBV6-2/TRBV6-3	TRBJ2-1
TGCAGCACCGAACAGGGTCAGACCCAGTACTTC	CSTEQGQTQYF	-	-	TRBV29-1	TRBJ2-5
TGTGCCAGCAGCGTAGGAAGCGGGAGGTTCAATGAGCAGTTCTTC	CASSVGSGRFNEQFF	-	TRBD2	TRBV9	TRBJ2-1
TGTGCCAGCAGTTTGGAGGTCTCTGGAAACACCATATATTTT	CASSLEVSGNTIYF	-	-	TRBV28	TRBJ1-3
TGTGCCAGCAGCTTGCGGGGGGCAGAGACCCAGTACTTC	CASSLRGAETQYF	-	-	TRBV5-6	TRBJ2-5
TGTGCCAGCAGTTACGCGGGGGTCCTCTACGAGCAGTACTTC	CASSYAGVLYEQYF	-	TRBD2	TRBV28	TRBJ2-7
TGCAGCGTTGGAGCAGTCGGGGGCTACACCTTC	CSVGAVGGYTF	-	-	TRBV29-1	TRBJ1-2
TGTGCCAGCAGCCTACCGGACAGGGATAATGAAAAACTGTTTTTT	CASSLPDRDNEKLFF	once	TRBD1	TRBV7-3	TRBJ1-4